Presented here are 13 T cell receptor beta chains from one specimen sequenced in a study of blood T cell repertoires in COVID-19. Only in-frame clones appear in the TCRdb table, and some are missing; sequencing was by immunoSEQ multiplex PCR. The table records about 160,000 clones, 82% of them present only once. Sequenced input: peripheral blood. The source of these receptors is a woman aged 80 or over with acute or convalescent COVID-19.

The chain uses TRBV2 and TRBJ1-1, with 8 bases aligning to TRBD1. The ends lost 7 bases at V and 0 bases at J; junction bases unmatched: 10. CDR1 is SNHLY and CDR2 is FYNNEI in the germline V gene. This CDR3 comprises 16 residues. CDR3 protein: CASTPGGTKMNTEAFF. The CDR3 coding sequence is TGTGCCAGCACCCCAGGGGGCACGAAAATGAACACTGAAGCTTTCTTT.

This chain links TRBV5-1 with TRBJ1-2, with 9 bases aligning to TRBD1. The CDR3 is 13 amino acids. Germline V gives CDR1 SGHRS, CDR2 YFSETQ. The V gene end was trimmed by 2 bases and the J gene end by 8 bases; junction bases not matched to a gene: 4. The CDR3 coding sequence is TGCGCCAGCAGCTTAGGGGACAGGGACGGCTACACCTTC. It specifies CASSLGDRDGYTF.

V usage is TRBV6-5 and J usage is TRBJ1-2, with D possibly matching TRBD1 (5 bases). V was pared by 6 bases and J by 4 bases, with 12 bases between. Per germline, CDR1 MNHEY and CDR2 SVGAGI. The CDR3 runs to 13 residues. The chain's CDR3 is CASRAGPLYGYTF. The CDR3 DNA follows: TGTGCCAGCAGGGCGGGACCTCTCTATGGCTACACCTTC.

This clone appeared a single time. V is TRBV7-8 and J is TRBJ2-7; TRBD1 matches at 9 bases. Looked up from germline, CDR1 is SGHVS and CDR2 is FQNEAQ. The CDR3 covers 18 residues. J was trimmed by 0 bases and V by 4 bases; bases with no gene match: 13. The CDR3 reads CASSSRPSTGGYSYEQYF. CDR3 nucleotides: TGTGCCAGCAGCTCGCGACCTTCGACAGGGGGGTACTCCTACGAGCAGTACTTC.

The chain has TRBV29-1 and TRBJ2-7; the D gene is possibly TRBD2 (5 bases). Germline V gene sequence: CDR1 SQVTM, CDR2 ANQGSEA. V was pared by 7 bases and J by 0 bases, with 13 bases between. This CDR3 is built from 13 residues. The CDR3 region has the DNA TGCAGCGCCCGGACTGGGAGCTCCTACGAGCAGTACTTC. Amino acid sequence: CSARTGSSYEQYF.

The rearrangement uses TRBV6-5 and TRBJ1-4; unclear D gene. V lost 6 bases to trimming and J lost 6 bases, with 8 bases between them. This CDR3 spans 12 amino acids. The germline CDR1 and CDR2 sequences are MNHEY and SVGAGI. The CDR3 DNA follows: TGTGCCAGCAGGAGATCCGATGAAAAACTGTTTTTT. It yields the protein CASRRSDEKLFF.

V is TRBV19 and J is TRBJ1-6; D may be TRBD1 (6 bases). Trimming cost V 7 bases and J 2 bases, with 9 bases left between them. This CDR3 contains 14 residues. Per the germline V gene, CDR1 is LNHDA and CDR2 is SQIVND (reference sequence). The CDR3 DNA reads TGTGCCAGTACCGGGGGGCCCTATAATTCACCCCTCCACTTT. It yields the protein CASTGGPYNSPLHF.

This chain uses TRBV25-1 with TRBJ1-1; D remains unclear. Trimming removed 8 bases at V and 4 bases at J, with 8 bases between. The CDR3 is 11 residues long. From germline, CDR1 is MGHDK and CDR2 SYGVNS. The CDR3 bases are TGTGCCAGCGAGGGAGGCACTGAAGCTTTCTTT. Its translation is CASEGGTEAFF.

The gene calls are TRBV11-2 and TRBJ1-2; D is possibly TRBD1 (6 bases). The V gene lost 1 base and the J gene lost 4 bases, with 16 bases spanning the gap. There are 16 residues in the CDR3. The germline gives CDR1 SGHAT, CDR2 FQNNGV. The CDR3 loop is CASSLVGGQSAYGYTF. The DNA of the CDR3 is TGTGCCAGCAGCTTAGTAGGCGGACAGTCAGCCTATGGCTACACCTTC.

The DNA of the CDR3 is TGTGCCAGCAGCCATGAATGGACAGGGGGCGACTATGGCTACACCTTC. This encodes CASSHEWTGGDYGYTF. The rearrangement uses TRBV3-1 (or the pseudogene TRBV3-2) and TRBJ1-2; 11 bases align to TRBD1. CDR1 and CDR2 (germline): LGHDT, YNNKEL (reference sequence). V trimming: 3 bases; J trimming: 3 bases; junction bases outside the gene matches: 6. CDR3 length equals 16 residues.

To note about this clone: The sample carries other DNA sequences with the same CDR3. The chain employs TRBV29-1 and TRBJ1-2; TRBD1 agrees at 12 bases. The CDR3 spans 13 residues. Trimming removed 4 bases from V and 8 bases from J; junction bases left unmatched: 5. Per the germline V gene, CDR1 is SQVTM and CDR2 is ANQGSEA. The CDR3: CSVVGQGAWGYTF. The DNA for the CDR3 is TGCAGCGTTGTGGGACAGGGGGCGTGGGGCTACACCTTC.

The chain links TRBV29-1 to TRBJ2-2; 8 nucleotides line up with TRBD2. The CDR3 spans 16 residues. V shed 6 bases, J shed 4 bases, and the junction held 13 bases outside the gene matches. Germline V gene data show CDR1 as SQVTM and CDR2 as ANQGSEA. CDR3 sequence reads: CSVGSGKDGGTGELFF. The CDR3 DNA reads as TGCAGCGTGGGTAGCGGGAAGGACGGGGGCACCGGGGAGCTGTTTTTT.

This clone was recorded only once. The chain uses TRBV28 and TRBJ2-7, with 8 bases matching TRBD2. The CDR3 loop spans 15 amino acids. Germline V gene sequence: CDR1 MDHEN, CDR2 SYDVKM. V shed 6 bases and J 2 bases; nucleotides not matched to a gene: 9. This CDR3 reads CASSSPGGVPYEQYF. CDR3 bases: TGTGCCAGCAGCTCCCCGGGGGGGGTACCCTACGAGCAGTACTTC.